Following are 6 T cell receptor beta chains from one sample sequenced in a study of blood T cell repertoires in COVID-19. TCRdb's copy holds only in-frame clones and misses some; the assay was immunoSEQ multiplex PCR. The sample lists about 220,000 clones, roughly nine tenths seen once, with more than 3% in the top ten. The sequenced sample was PBMCs or T cells enriched from blood (not recorded which). The receptor set was obtained from a woman younger than 35 in a cohort exposed to, infected with or recovered from COVID-19 (not recorded which).

The chain couples TRBV10-1 to TRBJ2-1; 10 bases match TRBD2. Trimming at V came to 0 bases and at J to 0 bases, leaving 2 bases not matched to a gene. The CDR3 has 17 residues. CDR1 is WNHNN and CDR2 is SYGVQD in the germline V gene (reference sequence). This CDR3 is CASSESLAGFSYNEQFF. The CDR3 coding sequence is TGCGCCAGCAGTGAGTCACTAGCGGGGTTCTCCTACAATGAGCAGTTCTTC.

This chain uses TRBV4-1 with TRBJ1-6; TRBD1 aligns across 7 bases. With V trimmed by 4 bases and J by 3 bases, 6 bases remained unmatched. The CDR3 runs to 16 residues. Looked up from germline, CDR1 is MGHRA and CDR2 is YSYEKL. The CDR3 DNA follows: TGCGCCAGCAGCCCCGGGACAGCTAACTATAATTCACCCCTCCACTTT. The encoded protein is CASSPGTANYNSPLHF.

This CDR3 is CASTPRAGGETQYF. The CDR3 coding sequence is TGTGCCAGTACCCCCCGAGCGGGGGGAGAGACCCAGTACTTC. The chain has TRBV19 and TRBJ2-5; 9 bases are a match to TRBD2. The germline gives CDR1 LNHDA, CDR2 SQIVND (reference sequence). The CDR3 consists of 14 residues. J gave up 4 bases and V 7 bases, and 7 bases lay outside the gene matches.

The CDR3 DNA reads TGTGCCAGCAGCCCCCTCCAGGGTTTGAACACCGGGGAGCTGTTTTTT. Its translation: CASSPLQGLNTGELFF. The chain carries TRBV7-9 and TRBJ2-2; perhaps TRBD1 as D (5 bases). Trimming took 5 bases from V and 1 from J, leaving 14 bases between them. The CDR3 length is 16 residues. Germline CDR1 and CDR2: SEHNR and FQNEAQ (reference sequence).

This clone was found a few times. The chain uses TRBV3-1 (or the pseudogene TRBV3-2) and TRBJ1-6; perhaps TRBD1 as D (6 bases). The V end was cut by 0 bases, the J end by 2 bases, with 11 bases between. Germline CDR1 is LGHDT and CDR2 is YNNKEL (reference sequence). The CDR3 contains 17 residues. The CDR3 spells CASSQDLGAPYNSPLHF. Written as DNA, the CDR3 is TGTGCCAGCAGCCAAGATTTGGGGGCCCCCTATAATTCACCCCTCCACTTT.

This chain joins TRBV6-5 and TRBJ1-1, with D possibly matching TRBD1 (5 bases). The germline CDR1 and CDR2 sequences are MNHEY and SVGAGI. Between the trimmed V and J ends, which lost 6 bases and 8 bases, there was a span of 19 bases. The CDR3 is 14 residues long. DNA for the CDR3: TGTGCCAGCAGCCTAGGGCCACTCAGGGCCGAAGCTTTCTTT. This encodes CASSLGPLRAEAFF.